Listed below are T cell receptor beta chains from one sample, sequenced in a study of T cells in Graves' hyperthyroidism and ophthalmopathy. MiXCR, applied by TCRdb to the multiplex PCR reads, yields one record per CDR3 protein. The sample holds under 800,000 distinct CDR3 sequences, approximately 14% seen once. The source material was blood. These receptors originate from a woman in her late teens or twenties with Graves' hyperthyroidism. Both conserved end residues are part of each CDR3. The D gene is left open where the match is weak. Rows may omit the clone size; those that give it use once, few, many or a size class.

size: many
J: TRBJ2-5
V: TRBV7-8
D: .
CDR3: CASSSRGVNLRETQYF
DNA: TGTGCCAGCAGCTCCAGGGGAGTGAATTTAAGAGAGACCCAGTACTTC

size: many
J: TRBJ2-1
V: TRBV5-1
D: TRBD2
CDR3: CASRTNGRAGGQFF
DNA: TGCGCCAGCAGAACTAACGGGAGGGCCGGCGGGCAGTTCTTC

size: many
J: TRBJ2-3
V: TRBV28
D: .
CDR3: CASSLGRTTTDTQYF
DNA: TGTGCCAGCAGTTTGGGGAGGACAACCACAGATACGCAGTATTTT

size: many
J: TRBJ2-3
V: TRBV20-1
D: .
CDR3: CSARPGRQSTDTQYF
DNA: TGCAGTGCTAGGCCAGGCAGGCAATCCACAGATACGCAGTATTTT

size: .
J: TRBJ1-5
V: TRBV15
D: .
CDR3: CATSRDVFGVDLQPQHF
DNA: TGTGCCACCAGCAGAGATGTGTTCGGGGTCGATCTTCAGCCCCAGCATTTT

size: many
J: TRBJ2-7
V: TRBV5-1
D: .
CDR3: CASSLDPGAILEQYF
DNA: TGCGCCAGCAGCTTGGACCCGGGAGCGATCCTCGAGCAGTACTTC

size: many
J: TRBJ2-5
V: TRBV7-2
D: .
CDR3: CASSLVGTFRAGRETQYF
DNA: TGTGCCAGCAGCTTAGTTGGGACATTCAGGGCGGGAAGGGAGACCCAGTACTTC

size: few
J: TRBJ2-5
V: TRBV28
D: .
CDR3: CASSPTVGQETQYF
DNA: TGTGCCAGCAGTCCGACGGTAGGCCAAGAGACCCAGTACTTC

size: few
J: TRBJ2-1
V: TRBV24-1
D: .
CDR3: CATSDFRGGVREQFF
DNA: TGTGCCACCAGTGATTTCCGGGGCGGTGTAAGGGAGCAGTTCTTC

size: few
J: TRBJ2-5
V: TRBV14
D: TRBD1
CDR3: CASSHLGQPQETQYF
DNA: TGTGCCAGCAGCCACTTGGGACAGCCCCAAGAGACCCAGTACTTC

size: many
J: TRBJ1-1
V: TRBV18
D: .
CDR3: CASSPPAGFGTEAFF
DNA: TGTGCCAGCTCACCACCGGCAGGGTTTGGGACTGAAGCTTTCTTT

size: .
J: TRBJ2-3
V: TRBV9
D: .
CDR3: CASSVAGQGSADTQYF
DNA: TGTGCCAGCAGCGTAGCTGGTCAGGGGTCTGCAGATACGCAGTATTTT

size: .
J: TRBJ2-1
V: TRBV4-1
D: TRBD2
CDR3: CASSQPTAGMYNEQFF
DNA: TGCGCCAGCAGCCAGCCCACAGCGGGGATGTACAATGAGCAGTTCTTC

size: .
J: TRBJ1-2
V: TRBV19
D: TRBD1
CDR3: CASRETGSGYGYTF
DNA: TGTGCCAGTAGGGAGACAGGGAGCGGTTATGGCTACACCTTC

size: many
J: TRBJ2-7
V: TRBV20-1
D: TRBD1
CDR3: CSANKGQGTYEQYF
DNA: TGCAGTGCGAACAAAGGACAGGGCACCTACGAGCAGTACTTC

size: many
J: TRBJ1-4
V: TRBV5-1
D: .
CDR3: CASSTGTLRANEKLFF
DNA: TGCGCCAGCAGCACCGGGACCCTGAGGGCTAATGAAAAACTGTTTTTT

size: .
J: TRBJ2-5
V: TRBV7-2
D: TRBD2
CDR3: CVSSPGGQETQYF
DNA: TGTGTCAGCAGCCCCGGGGGGCAAGAGACCCAGTACTTC

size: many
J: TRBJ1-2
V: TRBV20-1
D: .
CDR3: CSAGDRRGYGYTF
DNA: TGCAGTGCAGGAGACAGGAGGGGCTATGGCTACACCTTC

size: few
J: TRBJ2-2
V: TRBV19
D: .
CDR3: CASSMLDRANTGELFF
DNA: TGTGCCAGTAGTATGTTGGACCGCGCGAACACCGGGGAGCTGTTTTTT

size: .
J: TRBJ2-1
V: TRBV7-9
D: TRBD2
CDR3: CASSPRLAGGRYNEQFF
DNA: TGTGCCAGCAGCCCCAGACTAGCGGGAGGCCGCTACAATGAGCAGTTCTTC

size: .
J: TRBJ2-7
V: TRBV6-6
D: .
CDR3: CASSYSHVGGNYEQYF
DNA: TGTGCCAGCAGTTACTCTCACGTTGGGGGGAACTACGAGCAGTACTTC

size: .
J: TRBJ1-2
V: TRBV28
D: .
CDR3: CASTRGQIITPYGYTF
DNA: TGTGCCAGCACACGCGGACAGATCATCACCCCCTATGGCTACACCTTC

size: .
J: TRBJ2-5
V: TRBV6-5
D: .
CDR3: CAISYGTARVETQYF
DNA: TGTGCCATCAGTTACGGGACCGCGCGAGTGGAGACCCAGTACTTC

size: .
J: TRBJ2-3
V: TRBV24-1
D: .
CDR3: CATSEAGSPAGTDTQYF
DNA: TGTGCCACCAGTGAAGCTGGCTCCCCGGCGGGCACAGATACGCAGTATTTT

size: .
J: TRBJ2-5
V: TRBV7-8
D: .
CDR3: CASSHKGGGETQYF
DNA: TGTGCCAGCAGCCACAAGGGGGGGGGAGAGACCCAGTACTTC

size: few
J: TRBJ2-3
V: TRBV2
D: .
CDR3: CASSGLGWGKVLTDTQYF
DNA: TGTGCCAGCAGCGGACTGGGGTGGGGCAAGGTACTCACAGATACGCAGTATTTT

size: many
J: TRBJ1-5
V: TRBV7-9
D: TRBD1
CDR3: CASSLDRVGSNQPQHF
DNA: TGTGCCAGCAGCCTTGACAGGGTCGGCAGCAATCAGCCCCAGCATTTT

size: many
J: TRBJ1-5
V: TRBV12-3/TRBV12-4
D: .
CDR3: CASTSSDRSNQPQHF
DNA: TGTGCCAGCACAAGTTCGGACAGAAGCAATCAGCCCCAGCATTTT

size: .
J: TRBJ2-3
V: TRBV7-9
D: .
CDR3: CASSPYGSTDTQYF
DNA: TGTGCCAGCAGCCCGTATGGCAGCACAGATACGCAGTATTTT

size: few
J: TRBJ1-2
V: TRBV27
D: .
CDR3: CASSLWPWGAGGYTF
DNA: TGTGCCAGCAGTTTATGGCCCTGGGGGGCGGGAGGCTACACCTTC

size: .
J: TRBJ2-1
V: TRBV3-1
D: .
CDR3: CASSLNPPLEVRYNEQFF
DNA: TGTGCCAGCAGCCTTAATCCCCCACTAGAGGTACGGTACAATGAGCAGTTCTTC

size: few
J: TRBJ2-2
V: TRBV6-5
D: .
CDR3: CASELGTNTGELFF
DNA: TGTGCCAGCGAGCTAGGCACGAACACCGGGGAGCTGTTTTTT

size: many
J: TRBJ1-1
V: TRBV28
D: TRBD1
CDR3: CASFRGLLNTEAFF
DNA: TGTGCCAGCTTTAGGGGGCTTCTGAACACTGAAGCTTTCTTT

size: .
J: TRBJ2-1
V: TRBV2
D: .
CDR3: CASSEGIPTVF
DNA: TGTGCCAGCAGTGAAGGCATCCCAACCGTCTTC

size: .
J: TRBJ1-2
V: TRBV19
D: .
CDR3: CASSLSEAGDVYGYTF
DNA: TGTGCCAGTAGCCTTTCGGAGGCAGGGGATGTCTATGGCTACACCTTC